The 27 T cell receptor beta chains listed next were all sequenced from one sample in a study of siplizumab effects on memory and regulatory T cells. Using immunoSEQ multiplex PCR, the repertoire was profiled, and TCRdb retains in-frame clones only, with some absent. The profile covers more than 6,500 clones, with around 33% appearing a single time and approximately 15% taken by the ten largest. Their antigens are not known. Researchers maintained the mixed lymphocyte reaction cells in coculture at 37°C for 5 to 7 days. The specimen was CFSE-low (dividing) CD8+ T cells sorted from an allogeneic mixed lymphocyte reaction. The receptors shown here come from a human donor in good health; the cells came from an allogeneic mixed lymphocyte reaction.

This clone came up a few times. This could be a read error, since a much larger clone is one nucleotide away. The chain employs TRBV27 and TRBJ2-2; the D call may be TRBD1 or TRBD2 (6 bases each). The CDR3 extends over 13 amino acids. V dropped 8 bases and J dropped 6 bases, with 13 bases sitting between them. From germline, CDR1 is MNHEY and CDR2 SMNVEV (reference sequence). For the CDR3, the DNA is TGTGCCAGCCGGTTCGGGGGCCCCGGGGAGCTGTTTTTT. It is translated as CASRFGGPGELFF.

This chain joins TRBV7-9 and TRBJ1-2; D gene uncertain. CDR1 SEHNR and CDR2 FQNEAQ come from the germline V gene (reference sequence). The CDR3 runs to 15 residues. The ends were cut back, 1 base at V and 4 bases at J, with 13 bases in the middle. As DNA, the CDR3 is TGTGCCAGCAGCTTAGACTCCCTCGCAGGCTATGGCTACACCTTC. It encodes CASSLDSLAGYGYTF.

By sample fraction, this clone is medium-sized. CDR3 amino acids: CASDSLNYGYTF. The CDR3 DNA follows: TGTGCCTCGGACAGTCTAAACTATGGCTACACCTTC. The gene calls are TRBV30 and TRBJ1-2; TRBD1 might be the D (6 bases). The V end lost 7 bases, the J end lost 2 bases, and 11 bases lay between the germline ends. From germline, CDR1 is GTSNPN and CDR2 SVGIG (reference sequence). This CDR3 is built from 12 residues.

V gene TRBV5-6 combines with J gene TRBJ2-7, with D possibly matching TRBD1 (6 bases). The CDR3 contains 12 residues. Germline V gene sequence: CDR1 SGHDT, CDR2 YYEEEE. V dropped 4 bases and J dropped 5 bases, with 10 bases sitting between them. The CDR3 loop is CASSQRQDEQYF. The CDR3 DNA sequence: TGTGCCAGCAGCCAAAGACAGGACGAGCAGTACTTC.

This clone was detected a few times. The chain combines TRBV28 with TRBJ2-5, with TRBD2 matching over 8 bases. CDR3 size: 14 residues. V lost 7 bases and J lost 5; bases outside the gene matches: 9. Looked up from germline, CDR1 is MDHEN and CDR2 is SYDVKM. In nucleotides, the CDR3 is TGTGCCAGCACCCTTGATGGCGGGAGGGAGACCCAGTACTTC. Protein: CASTLDGGRETQYF.

The chain employs TRBV7-8 and TRBJ2-5, with D perhaps given as TRBD1 or TRBD2 (5 bases each). In germline, CDR1 is SGHVS, CDR2 FQNEAQ. CDR3 size: 15 residues. V was clipped by 2 bases and J by 3 bases, with 13 bases between them. This CDR3 reads CASSLSGTEEETQYF. As DNA, the CDR3 is TGTGCCAGCAGCTTATCTGGGACGGAAGAAGAGACCCAGTACTTC.

This clone was recorded only once. The chain couples TRBV28 to TRBJ2-5, with 7 bases lining up with TRBD1. J lost 5 bases, V lost 7 bases, and 19 bases had no gene match. The CDR3 is 17 amino acids. CDR1 MDHEN and CDR2 SYDVKM come from the germline V gene. The CDR3 sequence is CASKDDWTGFDGETQYF. DNA for the CDR3: TGTGCCAGCAAAGACGACTGGACAGGCTTCGACGGGGAGACCCAGTACTTC.

As for this clone: The junction departs from germline at one end; a sequencing error may be responsible. The rearrangement joins TRBV6-5 to TRBJ2-2; weak D call: TRBD1 (6 bases). Germline V gene data show CDR1 as MNHEY and CDR2 as SVGAGI. This CDR3 contains 15 residues. The CDR3 bases are TGTGCCATCAGTCCGGACAGCACGAACACCGGGGAGCTGTTTTTT. As protein: CAISPDSTNTGELFF.

J is TRBJ2-7 and V is TRBV7-8; 7 positions match TRBD2. Germline lookup yields CDR1 SGHVS and CDR2 FQNEAQ. Trimming removed 2 bases from V and 2 bases from J; junction bases left unmatched: 3. The CDR3 extends over 14 amino acids. CDR3 bases: TGTGCCAGCAGCTTACTAGGACTAGCCTACGAGCAGTACTTC. This codes for CASSLLGLAYEQYF.

This chain links TRBV7-2 with TRBJ2-7; TRBD1 or TRBD2 may be the D gene (6 bases each). The V gene's germline CDR1 is SGHTA and CDR2 FQGNSA. The ends were cut back, 1 base at V and 7 bases at J, with 26 bases in the middle. The CDR3 is 18 residues long. The CDR3: CASSLEVSGAFISGEQYF. The CDR3 region has the DNA TGTGCCAGCAGCTTAGAGGTGTCGGGGGCGTTCATCTCGGGGGAGCAGTACTTC.

Points on this clone: A much larger clone sits a single nucleotide away, making a read error possible. This chain connects TRBV13 to TRBJ1-2; TRBD1 is a possible D gene (6 bases). This CDR3 is 15 amino acids long. V dropped 0 bases and J dropped 8 bases, with 16 bases sitting between them. Germline CDR1 and CDR2: PRHDT and FYEKMQ (reference sequence). CDR3 sequence: CASSLGITGYMGYTF. The CDR3, as DNA: TGTGCCAGCAGCTTAGGAATCACAGGGTACATGGGCTACACCTTC.

The chain carries TRBV11-3 and TRBJ2-1; 9 bases are a match to TRBD1. Germline values: CDR1 SGHNT, CDR2 YENEEA. The junction had 5 bases not matched to a gene; V was cut back by 1 base and J by 4 bases. The CDR3 contains 16 residues. This CDR3 is CASSLGRTGVYNEQFF. The CDR3 DNA sequence: TGTGCCAGCAGCTTAGGTCGGACAGGGGTTTACAATGAGCAGTTCTTC.

This clone has more than one count but fewer than ten. The chain links TRBV28 to TRBJ2-1; D is unclear. V was trimmed by 7 bases and J by 3 bases, leaving 13 bases between them. The CDR3 sequence is 14 residues long. Germline CDR1 is MDHEN and CDR2 is SYDVKM. The CDR3 coding sequence is TGTGCCAGCACCGCCAGTAGATACTACAATGAGCAGTTCTTC. This translates into CASTASRYYNEQFF.

The chain employs TRBV5-6 and TRBJ2-7, with 8 bases that match TRBD1. CDR1 is SGHDT and CDR2 is YYEEEE in the germline V gene. The CDR3 consists of 14 residues. V dropped 8 bases and J dropped 1; count of bases not matched to a gene: 8. CDR3 loop: CASSDRGRSYEQYF. The CDR3 DNA sequence: TGTGCCAGTAGCGACAGGGGAAGATCCTACGAGCAGTACTTC. The entire variable domain, with the rest obtained from reference TRBV5-6 and TRBJ2-7, is as follows: DAGVTQSPTHLIKTRGQQVTLRCSPKSGHDTVSWYQQALGQGPQFIFQYYEEEERQRGNFPDRFSGHQFPNYSSELNVNALLLGDSALYLCASSDRGRSYEQYFGPGTRLTVT.

The chain couples TRBV28 to TRBJ2-7; 7 bases are a match to TRBD1. Trimming at V came to 5 bases and at J to 2 bases, leaving 6 bases not matched to a gene. Germline lookup yields CDR1 MDHEN and CDR2 SYDVKM. This CDR3 is built from 14 residues. DNA of the CDR3: TGTGCCAGCAGTATAACAGGGGAAGCCTACGAGCAGTACTTC. Translation: CASSITGEAYEQYF.

This clone was counted only a few times. The chain joins TRBV19 to TRBJ2-1; 8 bases are shared with TRBD1. The germline V gene has CDR1 LNHDA and CDR2 SQIVND (reference sequence). The CDR3 covers 15 residues. The ends lost 6 bases at V and 4 bases at J; junction bases unmatched: 8. The CDR3 coding sequence is TGTGCCAGTAGCCCTGCCGGGACAGGTTACAATGAGCAGTTCTTC. This gives the protein CASSPAGTGYNEQFF. Together with reference TRBV19 and TRBJ2-1, the CDR3 gives the full variable domain: DGGITQSPKYLFRKEGQNVTLSCEQNLNHDAMYWYRQDPGQGLRLIYYSQIVNDFQKGDIAEGYSVSREKKESFPLTVTSAQKNPTAFYLCASSPAGTGYNEQFFGPGTRLTVL.

This clone was observed a few times. The J gene is TRBJ2-1, the V gene TRBV28; 7 nucleotides match TRBD2. Per the germline V gene, CDR1 is MDHEN and CDR2 is SYDVKM. The CDR3 extends over 17 amino acids. V dropped 2 bases and J dropped 9; count of bases not matched to a gene: 16. Written as DNA, the CDR3 is TGTGCCAGCAGTTTAGACGGGGCGGGAGTTATTTACGGTGAGCAGTTCTTC. It specifies CASSLDGAGVIYGEQFF.

This clone has a handful of counts. Written as DNA, the CDR3 is TGCGCCAGCAGCCTAGAAGGTAACAATTTGAACACTGAAGCTTTCTTT. Amino acid sequence: CASSLEGNNLNTEAFF. V gene TRBV4-1 combines with J gene TRBJ1-1, with D unclear. The CDR3 consists of 16 residues. Trimming cost V 4 bases and J 0 bases, with 15 bases left between them. Germline values: CDR1 MGHRA, CDR2 YSYEKL.

By share of the sample, this clone is medium-sized (0.01 to 0.1%). This chain connects TRBV6-6 to TRBJ2-7; 8 bases are a match to TRBD2. V lost 8 bases and J lost 6; bases outside the gene matches: 3. Germline CDR1 MNHNY, CDR2 SVGAGI (reference sequence). The CDR3 contains 11 residues. The DNA of the CDR3 is TGTGCCAGCCAAGCGGGGGTCGAGCAGTACTTC. Translated, it gives CASQAGVEQYF.

This clone is labeled as medium-sized. The chain has TRBV7-9 and TRBJ2-6; D is uncertain. The CDR3 totals 19 residues. V lost 4 bases, J lost 0 bases, and 19 bases lay in between. CDR1 and CDR2 (germline): SEHNR, FQNEAQ (reference sequence). As DNA, the CDR3 is TGTGCCAGCAGCTCGACCCGGGTCCTTTCCTCCTCTGGGGCCAACGTCCTGACTTTC. Protein product: CASSSTRVLSSSGANVLTF.

The CDR3, as DNA: TGTGCCAGCAGTTTCTTGGGGAGCGAAAAACTGTTTTTT. It codes for CASSFLGSEKLFF. The chain links TRBV27 to TRBJ1-4; D remains unclear. With 3 bases removed from V and 8 bases from J, the gap between germline ends came to 10 bases. The CDR3 is 13 amino acids. Looked up from germline, CDR1 is MNHEY and CDR2 is SMNVEV (reference sequence).

This clone is labeled as medium-sized. The V and J genes are TRBV9 and TRBJ2-1; D is ambiguous. From germline, CDR1 is SGDLS and CDR2 YYNGEE. V shed 6 bases and J shed 0 bases, with 13 bases lying between them. The CDR3 totals 15 residues. The CDR3 DNA is TGTGCCAGCAACACCGACTGGAACTCCTACAATGAGCAGTTCTTC. Protein sequence: CASNTDWNSYNEQFF.

By frequency in the sample, this clone is medium-sized. This chain uses TRBV9 with TRBJ2-1; D is undetermined. Germline-derived CDR1 and CDR2 are SGDLS and YYNGEE. The CDR3 runs 17 residues. V lost 0 bases to trimming and J lost 5 bases, with 18 bases between them. The CDR3 DNA is TGTGCCAGCAGCGTAGATATCCTGGAGCGCCTAGACAATGAGCAGTTCTTC. This gives the protein CASSVDILERLDNEQFF.

Sample share makes this clone medium-sized (0.01 to 0.1%). The V and J genes are TRBV4-1 and TRBJ2-7; TRBD1 matches 10 bases. The CDR3 contains 14 residues. J gave up 5 bases and V 3 bases, and 4 bases lay outside the gene matches. Per the germline V gene, CDR1 is MGHRA and CDR2 is YSYEKL. The CDR3 DNA reads as TGCGCCAGCAGCCAGGGACAGGGGATCAACGAGCAGTACTTC. The encoded protein is CASSQGQGINEQYF.

The chain couples TRBV6-6 to TRBJ1-5; D is undetermined. With 6 bases removed from V and 7 bases from J, the gap between germline ends came to 19 bases. The CDR3 runs 15 residues. Looked up from germline, CDR1 is MNHNY and CDR2 is SVGAGI (reference sequence). CDR3 residues: CASSLADRESQPQHF. The DNA for the CDR3 is TGTGCCAGCAGCCTTGCGGACCGAGAGAGCCAGCCCCAGCATTTT.

This clone rates as medium-sized. The chain carries TRBV7-9 and TRBJ2-1, with D hard to call. There are 12 residues in the CDR3. The germline CDR1 and CDR2 sequences are SEHNR and FQNEAQ (reference sequence). V was trimmed by 2 bases and J by 9 bases, leaving 8 bases between them. The CDR3 sequence is CASSLHPTEQFF. The CDR3 DNA follows: TGTGCCAGCAGCTTACACCCCACTGAGCAGTTCTTC.

The chain couples TRBV27 to TRBJ1-2; TRBD1 matches 9 bases. The CDR3 runs 15 residues. Germline V gene lookup returns CDR1 MNHEY and CDR2 SMNVEV (reference sequence). V lost 4 bases and J lost 1; bases outside the gene matches: 4. The CDR3 DNA reads TGTGCCAGCAGTTGGACAGGGGACCATAACTATGGCTACACCTTC. This encodes CASSWTGDHNYGYTF.